One TCR beta chain is described in this entry. This CDR3 has 13 amino acids. Germline CDR1 is SQVTM and CDR2 is ANQGSEA. Trimming removed 4 bases from V and 0 bases from J, with 9 bases in between. The treatment denotes: oral pan-JAK inhibitor, 5-10 mg twice daily. The sample originates from a study of CD8+ T cells in alopecia areata. The sequencing template was cDNA reverse transcribed from extracted RNA. Sequencing was performed with immunoSEQ multiplex PCR; in TCRdb, only in-frame clones are kept and a portion is missing. In the table there are fewer than 250,000 clones, roughly 60% of which are singletons.

Here the sequenced sample was CD4+ T cells sorted from blood, taken at approximately week 49, from a patient treated with tofacitinib. This sequence joins TRBV29-1 and TRBJ1-1; D gene uncertain. The sequence was collected from a human donor with alopecia areata. The CDR3 sequence is CSVGPKLNTEAFF. In nucleotides, the CDR3 is TGCAGCGTTGGTCCCAAACTGAACACTGAAGCTTTCTTT.